This TCR beta chain was recorded in a study of blood T cell repertoires in COVID-19. The overall study: The samples span acute and convalescent COVID-19 from the United States, Italy and Spain.

The repertoire was sequenced with immunoSEQ multiplex PCR; TCRdb's copy has only in-frame clones and lacks some. In the table there are 200,000 to 250,000 clones, roughly 80% of which are singletons. The source material was peripheral blood. The source of this sequence is a woman older than 75 with acute or convalescent COVID-19.

CDR3 region: CSVVVTGATNEKLFF. The CDR3 DNA reads as TGCAGCGTTGTAGTGACAGGGGCAACTAATGAAAAACTGTTTTTT. This sequence joins TRBV29-1 and TRBJ1-4; 8 bases are a match to TRBD1. The J segment lost 0 bases and the V segment lost 4 bases, leaving 4 bases of the junction unmatched. The length of the CDR3 is 15 residues. CDR1 and CDR2 (germline): SQVTM, ANQGSEA.